Shown below are 14 T cell receptor beta chains from a single sample sequenced in a study of blood T cell repertoires in COVID-19. The repertoire was sequenced with immunoSEQ multiplex PCR; TCRdb's copy has only in-frame clones and lacks some. This repertoire shows approximately 50,000 clones, roughly nine tenths found once; its top ten account for more than 7%. Sequenced: peripheral blood. The source of these receptors is a man older than 75 with active or convalescent COVID-19.

The chain is built from TRBV6-2 or TRBV6-3 and TRBJ1-1, with D tentatively TRBD1 (6 bases). Germline V CDR1 and CDR2: MNHEY, SVGEGT. Trimming stripped 6 bases from V and 7 bases from J, with 12 bases between. The CDR3 runs to 12 residues. Here the CDR3 DNA reads TGTGCCAGCAGCCCTCAGGGGATTGAAGCTTTCTTT. Amino acids: CASSPQGIEAFF.

V usage is TRBV30 and J usage is TRBJ1-2; possibly TRBD1 for D (5 bases). Germline CDR1 GTSNPN, CDR2 SVGIG (reference sequence). With 3 bases removed from V and 8 bases from J, the gap between germline ends came to 16 bases. The CDR3 spans 13 residues. The CDR3 region has the DNA TGTGCCTGGAGGGTAGGGGACTATGGAGGCTACACCTTC. Encoded protein: CAWRVGDYGGYTF.

V is TRBV11-1 and J is TRBJ2-7, with a tentative D call TRBD1 (5 bases). V was cut by 2 bases and J by 0 bases, with 8 bases left in between. This CDR3 is 14 amino acids long. Germline lookup yields CDR1 SGHAT and CDR2 FQDESV (reference sequence). This chain's CDR3 is CASSLLTASYEQYF. The CDR3 nucleotides read TGTGCCAGCAGCTTATTGACAGCCTCCTACGAGCAGTACTTC.

The chain carries TRBV5-4 and TRBJ2-6; no firm D call. Looked up from germline, CDR1 is SGHNT and CDR2 is YYREEE (reference sequence). The CDR3 is made up of 16 amino acids. The V and J ends lost 0 bases and 0 bases respectively, with 7 bases between them. CDR3 sequence (DNA): TGTGCCAGCAGCTTGGGACATGTCTCTGGGGCCAACGTCCTGACTTTC. Protein product: CASSLGHVSGANVLTF.

The chain has TRBV19 and TRBJ2-1; D may be TRBD1 (5 bases). Trimming removed 4 bases at V and 3 bases at J, with 16 bases between. The CDR3 spans 16 residues. From germline, CDR1 is LNHDA and CDR2 SQIVND (reference sequence). The CDR3 DNA follows: TGTGCCAGTAGTACTCAGGGTCGTATTGGCTACAATGAGCAGTTCTTC. Amino acids: CASSTQGRIGYNEQFF.

J is TRBJ2-7 and V is TRBV7-2, with 11 bases matching TRBD2. The CDR3 is made up of 14 amino acids. Trimming at V came to 5 bases and at J to 7 bases, leaving 7 bases not matched to a gene. CDR1 and CDR2 from the germline V gene are SGHTA and FQGNSA. This CDR3 reads CASSNRLAGREQYF. In DNA form, the CDR3 reads TGTGCCAGCAGCAACCGACTAGCGGGAAGAGAGCAGTACTTC.

This clone came up once. The chain links TRBV29-1 to TRBJ2-7; D call uncertain. The CDR3 loop spans 15 amino acids. The V and J ends lost 5 bases and 1 base respectively, with 18 bases between them. Germline lookup yields CDR1 SQVTM and CDR2 ANQGSEA. CDR3 residues: CSVLSVNGESYEQYF. CDR3 sequence (DNA): TGCAGCGTTCTATCCGTGAATGGAGAGTCCTACGAGCAGTACTTC.

The chain employs TRBV15 and TRBJ1-1; TRBD1 matches at 7 bases. Germline V CDR1 and CDR2: LNHNV, YYDKDF (reference sequence). The CDR3 is 15 amino acids. J was trimmed by 5 bases and V by 3 bases; bases with no gene match: 9. The CDR3 region has the DNA TGTGCCACCAGCAGGACAGGGTTTGGGGGGACTGAAGCTTTCTTT. Protein: CATSRTGFGGTEAFF.

This clone turned up a few times. J is TRBJ1-6 and V is TRBV5-1; TRBD1 matches 7 bases. J was trimmed by 0 bases and V by 5 bases; bases with no gene match: 5. This CDR3 has 16 residues. Germline V gene lookup returns CDR1 SGHRS and CDR2 YFSETQ. The DNA of the CDR3 is TGCGCCAGCAGGACAGGGTCCAACTCCTATAATTCACCCCTCCACTTT. It encodes CASRTGSNSYNSPLHF. The full variable domain, completed using reference TRBV5-1 and TRBJ1-6, is KAGVTQTPRYLIKTRGQQVTLSCSPISGHRSVSWYQQTPGQGLQFLFEYFSETQRNKGNFPGRFSGRQFSNSRSEMNVSTLELGDSALYLCASRTGSNSYNSPLHFGNGTRLTVT.

V is TRBV7-2 and J is TRBJ2-7; no clear D. V was pared by 5 bases and J by 2 bases, with 7 bases between. CDR1 and CDR2 from the germline V gene are SGHTA and FQGNSA. The CDR3 sequence is 12 residues long. This chain's CDR3 is CASSVTAYEQYF. The CDR3 DNA reads TGTGCCAGCAGCGTTACAGCCTACGAGCAGTACTTC.

CDR3 nucleotide sequence: TGTGCCAGTGGAAAAGGGACAGGGAGTAATGAAAAACTGTTTTTT. This codes for CASGKGTGSNEKLFF. The chain couples TRBV19 to TRBJ1-4, with 9 bases that match TRBD1. The CDR3 has 15 amino acids. V was clipped by 8 bases and J by 4 bases; unmatched bases: 8. Germline loops: CDR1 LNHDA, CDR2 SQIVND (reference sequence).

The chain couples TRBV28 to TRBJ2-4; 8 bases map to TRBD2. With V trimmed by 6 bases and J by 0 bases, 16 bases remained unmatched. The CDR3 length is 19 residues. Germline CDR1 is MDHEN and CDR2 is SYDVKM. This chain's CDR3 is CASRTGRARAAIAKNIQYF. The CDR3 bases are TGTGCCAGCAGGACCGGGAGGGCCCGAGCGGCTATAGCCAAAAACATTCAGTACTTC.

This chain links TRBV24-1 with TRBJ2-7; 10 bases are shared with TRBD1. From germline, CDR1 is KGHDR and CDR2 SFDVKD. Trimming at V came to 4 bases and at J to 2 bases, leaving 7 bases not matched to a gene. The CDR3 totals 16 residues. For the CDR3, the DNA is TGTGCCACCAGTGACCTGCCGGGACAGGGGACCTACGAGCAGTACTTC. It is translated as CATSDLPGQGTYEQYF.

The V call is TRBV27, the J call TRBJ2-7; tentatively, D is TRBD1 (6 bases). Germline V gene data show CDR1 as MNHEY and CDR2 as SMNVEV (reference sequence). CDR3 length: 12 amino acids. V was cut by 8 bases and J by 3 bases, with 11 bases left in between. The CDR3 is CASQGTLYEQYF. DNA of the CDR3: TGTGCCAGCCAGGGGACACTCTACGAGCAGTACTTC.